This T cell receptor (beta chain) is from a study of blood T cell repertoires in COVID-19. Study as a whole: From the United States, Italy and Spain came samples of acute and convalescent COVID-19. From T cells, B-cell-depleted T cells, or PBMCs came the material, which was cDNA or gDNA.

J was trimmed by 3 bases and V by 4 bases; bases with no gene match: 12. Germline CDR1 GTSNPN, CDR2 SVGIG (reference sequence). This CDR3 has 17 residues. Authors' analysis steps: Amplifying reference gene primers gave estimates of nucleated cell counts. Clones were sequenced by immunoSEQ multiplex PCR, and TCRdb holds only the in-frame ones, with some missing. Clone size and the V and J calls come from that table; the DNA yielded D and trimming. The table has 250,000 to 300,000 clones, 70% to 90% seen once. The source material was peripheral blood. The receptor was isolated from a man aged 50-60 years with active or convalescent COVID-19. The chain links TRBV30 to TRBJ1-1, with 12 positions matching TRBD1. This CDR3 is CAWTPIRDRGLDTEAFF. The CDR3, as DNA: TGTGCCTGGACCCCGATCCGGGACAGGGGGCTGGACACTGAAGCTTTCTTT.